This entry concerns a single T cell receptor (beta chain). The target antigen is unknown. Per individual sample, eight separate reactions were used to make cDNA. After re-calling the 5' RACE reads, TCRdb lists one entry per CDR3 protein, DNA absent. This table holds 400,000 to 500,000 distinct CDR3 sequences. The record originates from a study of monozygotic twins with inflammatory bowel disease. Study-wide results and caveats: Whereas healthy co-twins had higher TCRbeta diversity (inverse Simpson), IBD patients had lower diversity. For repertoire similarity, concordant twins did not differ from discordant twins, possibly because power was limited.

Germline V CDR1 and CDR2: SGHNT, YYREEE (reference sequence). The CDR3 covers 13 residues. Every donor provided one blood sample measuring around 2.4 ml. The gene calls are TRBV5-4 and TRBJ2-5; TCRdb selects TRBD2, and the lack of DNA leaves this call unchecked. The sequenced material came from blood. This receptor was taken from a human donor with ulcerative colitis or Crohn's disease, or a healthy co-twin of an affected twin (not recorded which). This CDR3 is CASTPLVGETQYF.